This T cell receptor (beta chain) was obtained from a study of circulating and synovial CD4+ cells in juvenile arthritis. TCRdb's table, derived via immunoSEQ multiplex PCR, lists solely in-frame clones and lacks some. In the table there are roughly 32,000 clones, over 90% of which are singletons. From germline, CDR1 is LNHDA and CDR2 SQIVND (reference sequence). Losses at the gene ends were 4 bases for V and 3 bases for J; bases not matched to a gene: 8. This CDR3 has 15 residues. Whole-study results and caveats: Bulk blood CD4 samples held at least an order of magnitude more or fewer genomes than CPL. Measured synovium overlap likely understates the true shared repertoire.

A word on this clone: Its antigen is undetermined.

The origin of this receptor is a human donor with juvenile idiopathic arthritis. This sequence joins TRBV19 and TRBJ2-7; TRBD1 aligns across 8 bases. The sample taken for sequencing was CD4+ T cells from blood. In DNA form, the CDR3 reads TGTGCCAGTAGTACCAAACTGGACAGGGACTACGAGCAGTACTTC. Translated: CASSTKLDRDYEQYF.